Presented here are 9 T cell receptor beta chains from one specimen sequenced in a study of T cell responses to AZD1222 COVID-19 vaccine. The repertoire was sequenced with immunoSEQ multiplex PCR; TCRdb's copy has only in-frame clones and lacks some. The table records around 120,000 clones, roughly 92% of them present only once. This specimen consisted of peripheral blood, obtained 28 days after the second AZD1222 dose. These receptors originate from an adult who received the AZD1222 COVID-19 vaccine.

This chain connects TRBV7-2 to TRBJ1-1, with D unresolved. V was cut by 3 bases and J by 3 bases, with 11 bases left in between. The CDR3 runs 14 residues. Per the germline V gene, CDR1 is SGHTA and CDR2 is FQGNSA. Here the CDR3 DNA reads TGTGCCAGCAGCTTCCCCGCGGGGTACACTGAAGCTTTCTTT. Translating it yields CASSFPAGYTEAFF.

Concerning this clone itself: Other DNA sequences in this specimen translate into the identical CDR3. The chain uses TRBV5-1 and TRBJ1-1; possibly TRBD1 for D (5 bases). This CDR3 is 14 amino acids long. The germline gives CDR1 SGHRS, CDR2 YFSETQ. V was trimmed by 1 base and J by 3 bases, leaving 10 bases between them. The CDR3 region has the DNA TGCGCCAGCAGCTTGCGCCAGGGCGACACTGAAGCTTTCTTT. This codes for CASSLRQGDTEAFF.

The CDR3 reads CAWSVGLAATDTQYF. The CDR3, as DNA: TGTGCCTGGAGTGTCGGTCTAGCGGCCACAGATACGCAGTATTTT. The J gene is TRBJ2-3, the V gene TRBV30; 7 bases align to TRBD2. The CDR3 contains 15 residues. The V gene's germline CDR1 is GTSNPN and CDR2 SVGIG (reference sequence). V was pared by 0 bases and J by 2 bases, with 5 bases of the junction left unmatched.

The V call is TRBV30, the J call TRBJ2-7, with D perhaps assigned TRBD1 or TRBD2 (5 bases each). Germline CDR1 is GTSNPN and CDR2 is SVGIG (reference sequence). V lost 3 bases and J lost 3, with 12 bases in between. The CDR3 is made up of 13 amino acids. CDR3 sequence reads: CAWSRGLVYEQYF. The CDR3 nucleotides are TGTGCCTGGAGCCGGGGCCTAGTCTACGAGCAGTACTTC.

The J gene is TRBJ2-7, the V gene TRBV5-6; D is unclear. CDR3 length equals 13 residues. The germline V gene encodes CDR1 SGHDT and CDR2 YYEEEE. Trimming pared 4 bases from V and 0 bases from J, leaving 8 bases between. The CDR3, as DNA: TGTGCCAGCAGCCCCGGCCTCTCCTACGAGCAGTACTTC. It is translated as CASSPGLSYEQYF.

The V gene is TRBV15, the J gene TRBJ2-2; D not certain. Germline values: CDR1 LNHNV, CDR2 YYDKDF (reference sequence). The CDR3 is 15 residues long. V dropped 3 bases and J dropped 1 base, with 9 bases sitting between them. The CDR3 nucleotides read TGTGCCACCAGCAGGCAGACTGAGAACACCGGGGAGCTGTTTTTT. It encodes CATSRQTENTGELFF.

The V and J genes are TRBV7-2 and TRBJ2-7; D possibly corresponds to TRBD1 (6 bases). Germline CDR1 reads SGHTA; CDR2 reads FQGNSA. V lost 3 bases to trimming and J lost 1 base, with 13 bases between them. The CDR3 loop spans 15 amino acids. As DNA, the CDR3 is TGTGCCAGCAGCTTGGGACACCAGCTATCCTACGAGCAGTACTTC. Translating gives CASSLGHQLSYEQYF.

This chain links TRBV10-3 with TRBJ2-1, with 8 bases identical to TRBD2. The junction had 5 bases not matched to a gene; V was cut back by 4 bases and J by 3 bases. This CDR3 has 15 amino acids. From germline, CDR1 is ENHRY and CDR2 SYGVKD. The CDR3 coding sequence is TGTGCCATCAGTGCACTAGCGGCGAACTACAATGAGCAGTTCTTC. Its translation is CAISALAANYNEQFF.

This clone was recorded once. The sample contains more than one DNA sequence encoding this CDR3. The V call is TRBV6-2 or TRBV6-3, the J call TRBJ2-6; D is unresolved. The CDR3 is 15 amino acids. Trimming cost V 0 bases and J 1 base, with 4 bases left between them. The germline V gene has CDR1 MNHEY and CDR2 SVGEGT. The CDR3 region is CASSYSSSGANVLTF. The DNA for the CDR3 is TGTGCCAGCAGTTACTCATCTTCTGGGGCCAACGTCCTGACTTTC.